This T cell receptor beta chain was sequenced for a study of metastatic and nonmetastatic thyroid tumors. Turning to the study itself: Peripheral blood and tumor or nodule samples from malignant and benign thyroid patients were compared. General study findings and limits: As reported, TCR beta diversity in blood and tumor was significantly higher in malignant thyroid tumors than in benign nodules.

This CDR3 is 15 amino acids long. The germline CDR1 and CDR2 sequences are MDHEN and SYDVKM. V was cut by 1 base and J by 4 bases, with 11 bases left in between. All patients were untreated before thyroid surgery. Study processing details: Between-group CDR3 differences, defined by clinicopathological status, yielded a distant-metastasis classifier for papillary thyroid cancer. TCRdb re-called the PCR reads with MiXCR. The V and J calls come from TCRdb's annotation, not from the publication. The repertoire consists of 30,000 to 35,000 clones, with around a sixth occurring once and the leading ten covering roughly 7.1%. This clone qualifies as medium-sized. Its cognate antigen is unknown.

The material sequenced was blood. This TCR derives from a female donor with papillary thyroid cancer or a benign thyroid nodule (not recorded which). Some clones in this sample may be carry-over from other donors' samples. V is TRBV28 and J is TRBJ1-3, with a weak D call TRBD1 (6 bases). DNA for the CDR3: TGTGCCAGCAGTTTATTAGGGGGGCAGGGAAACACCATATATTTT. Protein: CASSLLGGQGNTIYF. The full variable domain, in which reference TRBV28 and TRBJ1-3 provide the parts outside the CDR3, is DVKVTQSSRYLVKRTGEKVFLECVQDMDHENMFWYRQDPGLGLRLIYFSYDVKMKEKGDIPEGYSVSREKKERFSLILESASTNQTSMYLCASSLLGGQGNTIYFGEGSWLTVV.